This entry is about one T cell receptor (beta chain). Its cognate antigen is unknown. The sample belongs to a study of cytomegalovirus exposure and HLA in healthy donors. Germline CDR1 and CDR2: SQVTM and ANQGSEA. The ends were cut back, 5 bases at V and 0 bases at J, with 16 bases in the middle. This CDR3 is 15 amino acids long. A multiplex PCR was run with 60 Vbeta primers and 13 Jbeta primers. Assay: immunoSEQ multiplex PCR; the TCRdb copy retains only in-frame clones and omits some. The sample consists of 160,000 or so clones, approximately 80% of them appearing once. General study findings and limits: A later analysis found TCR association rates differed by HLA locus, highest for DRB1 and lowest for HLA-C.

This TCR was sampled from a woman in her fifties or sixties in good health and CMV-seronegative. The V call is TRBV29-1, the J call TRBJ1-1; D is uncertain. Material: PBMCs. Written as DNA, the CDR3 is TGCAGCGTTCCCCGTCCGGGTTCGGTGAACACTGAAGCTTTCTTT. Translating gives CSVPRPGSVNTEAFF.